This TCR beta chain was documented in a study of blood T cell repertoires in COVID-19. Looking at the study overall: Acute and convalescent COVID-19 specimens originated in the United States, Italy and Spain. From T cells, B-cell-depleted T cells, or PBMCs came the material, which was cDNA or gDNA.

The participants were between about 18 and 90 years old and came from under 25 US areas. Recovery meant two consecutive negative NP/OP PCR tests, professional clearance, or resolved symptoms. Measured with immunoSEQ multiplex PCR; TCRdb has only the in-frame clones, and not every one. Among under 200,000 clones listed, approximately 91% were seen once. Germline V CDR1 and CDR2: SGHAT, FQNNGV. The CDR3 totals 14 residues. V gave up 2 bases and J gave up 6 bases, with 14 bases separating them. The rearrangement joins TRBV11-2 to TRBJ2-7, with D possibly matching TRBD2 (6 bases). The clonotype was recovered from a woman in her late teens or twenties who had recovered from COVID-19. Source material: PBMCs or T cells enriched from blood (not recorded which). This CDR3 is CASSLNPGGGEQYF. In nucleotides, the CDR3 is TGTGCCAGCAGCTTAAATCCTGGGGGAGGCGAGCAGTACTTC.